The 31 T cell receptor beta chains below all came from one sample that was sequenced in a study of T cells in Graves' hyperthyroidism and ophthalmopathy. Researchers amplified the TCR beta CDR3 regions from RNA transcripts. First-round RT-PCR with HTBI primers amplified the TCR CDR3 region. MiXCR, applied by TCRdb to the multiplex PCR reads, yields one record per CDR3 protein. The sample shows 350,000 to 400,000 distinct CDR3 sequences, 19% of them seen only once. The specimen was blood. The source of these receptors is a woman aged 18-29 years with Graves' hyperthyroidism.

The rearrangement links TRBV4-1 to TRBJ2-2, with D possibly being TRBD1 or TRBD2 (5 bases each). The length of the CDR3 is 16 residues. V shed 3 bases and J shed 5 bases, with 16 bases lying between them. CDR1 is MGHRA, CDR2 YSYEKL, per germline. The CDR3 loop is CASSHPGTGVTGELFF. CDR3 DNA: TGCGCCAGCAGCCACCCCGGGACCGGAGTAACCGGGGAGCTGTTTTTT.

This clonotype was counted at least ten times. The chain joins TRBV27 to TRBJ1-1; unclear D gene. The CDR3 sequence is 15 residues long. CDR1 and CDR2 from the germline V gene are MNHEY and SMNVEV (reference sequence). The V and J ends lost 6 bases and 0 bases respectively, with 14 bases between them. CDR3 loop: CASSLTPGMNTEAFF. In nucleotides, the CDR3 is TGTGCCAGCAGCCTAACCCCCGGTATGAACACTGAAGCTTTCTTT.

In regard to this clonotype: Just one base apart from a much larger clone, this may be a read error. The chain joins TRBV2 to TRBJ1-1; D is perhaps TRBD1 (6 bases). The germline V gene encodes CDR1 SNHLY and CDR2 FYNNEI. The CDR3 length is 16 residues. The CDR3 spells CASTADLGQPNTESFF. The CDR3 nucleotides read TGTGCCAGCACCGCGGACCTGGGACAACCGAACACTGAATCTTTCTTT.

This clonotype was observed a handful of times. The junction and the germline gene differ at one end; a read error may be behind it. The chain employs TRBV4-1 and TRBJ2-5, with 11 nucleotides matching TRBD2. The CDR3 sequence is 15 residues long. CDR1 and CDR2 from the germline V gene are MGHRA and YSYEKL. DNA for the CDR3: TGCGCCTGCAGCCACGGACTAGCGGGCGGGGAGACCCAGTACTTC. Its translation: CACSHGLAGGETQYF.

This clonotype was detected ten times or more. The V call is TRBV6-2 or TRBV6-3, the J call TRBJ2-7; 12 bases are a match to TRBD2. From germline, CDR1 is MNHEY and CDR2 SVGEGT. CDR3 size: 15 residues. With V trimmed by 2 bases and J by 6 bases, 5 bases remained unmatched. The CDR3 DNA is TGTGCCAGCAGTTACGTCGGACTAGCGGGGTTCGAGCAGTACTTC. Translation: CASSYVGLAGFEQYF.

The chain carries TRBV7-2 and TRBJ2-5, with TRBD1 matching over 11 bases. V gave up 2 bases and J gave up 5 bases; unmatched junction bases: 7. The germline V gene encodes CDR1 SGHTA and CDR2 FQGNSA. The CDR3 consists of 16 residues. The CDR3 DNA sequence: TGTGCCAGCAGCTTACCTCGGGACAGGGGGGGGGAGACCCAGTACTTC. Translation: CASSLPRDRGGETQYF.

At least ten counts were recorded for this clonotype. J is TRBJ1-5 and V is TRBV2, with TRBD1 matching over 10 bases. This CDR3 comprises 14 residues. J was trimmed by 6 bases and V by 7 bases; bases with no gene match: 6. The germline V gene encodes CDR1 SNHLY and CDR2 FYNNEI. The chain's CDR3 is CASTPGQGSQPQHF. CDR3 coding DNA: TGTGCCAGCACGCCGGGACAGGGGAGTCAGCCCCAGCATTTT. Filled out from reference TRBV2 and TRBJ1-5, the complete variable domain reads EPEVTQTPSHQVTQMGQEVILRCVPISNHLYFYWYRQILGQKVEFLVSFYNNEISEKSEIFDDQFSVERPDGSNFTLKIRSTKLEDSAMYFCASTPGQGSQPQHFGDGTRLSIL.

This clonotype was seen repeatedly, ten times or more. V and J are TRBV6-1 and TRBJ2-2; D is perhaps TRBD1 or TRBD2 (5 bases each). Per the germline V gene, CDR1 is MNHNS and CDR2 is SASEGT. Trimming took off 5 bases at V and 2 bases at J, with 12 bases between the two ends. The CDR3 has 15 residues. The CDR3 coding sequence is TGTGCCAGCAGTACCGGGACCGATAACACCGGGGAGCTGTTTTTT. This translates into CASSTGTDNTGELFF.

This clonotype was seen many times. The chain is built from TRBV19 and TRBJ2-2; 7 positions match TRBD2. Germline assignment: CDR1 LNHDA and CDR2 SQIVND (reference sequence). V gave up 4 bases and J gave up 7 bases; unmatched junction bases: 6. The CDR3 is 14 amino acids. The CDR3 sequence is CASSTRGGDGELFF. The CDR3 DNA reads TGTGCCAGTAGTACGCGGGGAGGGGACGGGGAGCTGTTTTTT.

Ten or more counts support this clonotype. This rearrangement joins TRBV6-4 to TRBJ2-2; TRBD2 matches at 7 bases. The CDR3 length is 17 residues. V lost 2 bases to trimming and J lost 1 base; unmatched junction nucleotides: 7. The germline V gene encodes CDR1 MRHNA and CDR2 SNTAGT. This chain's CDR3 is CASSDPVGGGNTGELFF. The CDR3, as DNA: TGTGCCAGCAGTGACCCCGTCGGCGGGGGGAACACCGGGGAGCTGTTTTTT.

Ten or more counts support this clonotype. The CDR3 DNA is TGTGCCAGCAGTTCCAGGGAGCTGTTTTTT. Its protein is CASSSRELFF. The V call is TRBV28, the J call TRBJ2-2; D is uncertain. Germline loops: CDR1 MDHEN, CDR2 SYDVKM. The CDR3 contains 10 residues. The V gene lost 4 bases and the J gene lost 9 bases, with 3 bases spanning the gap.

This clonotype has at least ten counts. The J gene is TRBJ2-7, the V gene TRBV20-1, with D possibly called TRBD1 or TRBD2 (5 bases each). CDR1 is DFQATT, CDR2 SNEGSKA, per germline (reference sequence). This CDR3 spans 13 amino acids. The ends were cut back, 3 bases at V and 2 bases at J, with 11 bases in the middle. The DNA of the CDR3 is TGCAGTGCTAGCATTATGGGACCCTACGAGCAGTACTTC. Translated: CSASIMGPYEQYF.

The chain couples TRBV18 to TRBJ1-5; D perhaps matches TRBD1 (5 bases). Trimming pared 2 bases from V and 6 bases from J, leaving 8 bases between. The CDR3 sequence is 13 residues long. From germline, CDR1 is KGHSH and CDR2 LQKENI. The CDR3 nucleotides are TGTGCCAGCTCACCAGGGGGTTTTCAGCCCCAGCATTTT. Protein sequence: CASSPGGFQPQHF.

This clonotype was observed at least ten times. The chain uses TRBV12-3 or TRBV12-4 and TRBJ2-2; D gene ambiguous. This CDR3 comprises 15 residues. V gave up 10 bases and J gave up 1 base, with 16 bases separating them. This chain's CDR3 is CAITARQKNTGELFF. CDR3 sequence (DNA): TGTGCCATCACGGCGCGACAAAAGAACACCGGGGAGCTGTTTTTT.

This clonotype was seen repeatedly, ten times or more. J is TRBJ1-2 and V is TRBV27; 7 bases fit TRBD1. This CDR3 is built from 15 residues. V shed 3 bases and J 5 bases; nucleotides not matched to a gene: 9. CDR1 is MNHEY and CDR2 is SMNVEV in the germline V gene (reference sequence). This CDR3 is CASSLKGQSEYGYTF. The CDR3 DNA is TGTGCCAGCAGTTTGAAGGGACAGTCCGAATATGGCTACACCTTC.

This clonotype was found many times. The genes are TRBV20-1 and TRBJ1-1; no firm D call. Trimming pared 3 bases from V and 5 bases from J, leaving 10 bases between. The CDR3 covers 12 residues. Per germline, CDR1 DFQATT and CDR2 SNEGSKA (reference sequence). In DNA form, the CDR3 reads TGCAGTGCTAGTTCCGGGGAAACTGAAGCTTTCTTT. It translates to CSASSGETEAFF.

Ten or more counts support this clonotype. The gene calls are TRBV2 and TRBJ2-5, with D perhaps matching TRBD2 (6 bases). V shed 3 bases and J shed 0 bases, with 11 bases lying between them. Germline V gene sequence: CDR1 SNHLY, CDR2 FYNNEI. The CDR3 totals 15 residues. The CDR3 DNA sequence: TGTGCCAGCAGTGACCTCCCGGGGGACCAAGAGACCCAGTACTTC. It encodes CASSDLPGDQETQYF.

This clonotype appeared many times. The V gene is TRBV29-1, the J gene TRBJ2-5; a possible D gene is TRBD2 (6 bases). Trimming took 0 bases from V and 9 from J, leaving 17 bases between them. The CDR3 is made up of 14 amino acids. Germline V gene data show CDR1 as SQVTM and CDR2 as ANQGSEA. In DNA, the CDR3 is TGCAGCGTTGAAGATACGTCGGGGCGGGGTGCCCAGTACTTC. This gives the protein CSVEDTSGRGAQYF.

This clonotype occurred many times. V is TRBV12-3 or TRBV12-4 and J is TRBJ1-2; 10 bases match TRBD1. V was clipped by 6 bases and J by 7 bases; unmatched bases: 8. The CDR3 has 14 amino acids. As DNA, the CDR3 is TGTGCCAGCAGCCCCGGGACAGGGGATTTTGGCTACACCTTC. Translation gives CASSPGTGDFGYTF.

The V gene is TRBV6-5, the J gene TRBJ1-2; D remains unclear. V lost 4 bases, J lost 0 bases, and 9 bases lay in between. CDR3 length equals 14 residues. Germline V gene lookup returns CDR1 MNHEY and CDR2 SVGAGI. CDR3 region: CASSSPEANYGYTF. Written as DNA, the CDR3 is TGTGCCAGCAGTTCGCCGGAAGCTAACTATGGCTACACCTTC.

This clonotype was detected many times. V is TRBV10-1 and J is TRBJ1-1, with TRBD1 as a possible D gene (5 bases). V lost 5 bases and J lost 4, with 11 bases in between. The CDR3 sequence is 13 residues long. Germline CDR1 is WNHNN and CDR2 is SYGVQD (reference sequence). CDR3 loop: CASSRSGATEAFF. For the CDR3, the DNA is TGCGCCAGCAGTAGAAGTGGGGCCACTGAAGCTTTCTTT.

This clonotype was seen at least ten times. In DNA form, the CDR3 reads TGTGCCAGCAGGCAAGGACAGGCTAATCAGCCCCAGCATTTT. Protein: CASRQGQANQPQHF. V and J are TRBV6-1 and TRBJ1-5; the match to TRBD1 covers 7 bases. The ends lost 6 bases at V and 4 bases at J; junction bases unmatched: 6. CDR3 length equals 14 residues. CDR1 is MNHNS, CDR2 SASEGT, per germline.

The chain uses TRBV5-1 and TRBJ1-2; possibly TRBD1 for D (5 bases). Trimming left V 7 bases short and J 0 bases short, with 19 bases between. The CDR3 has 16 residues. Germline V gene lookup returns CDR1 SGHRS and CDR2 YFSETQ. The CDR3 loop reads CASQPGLFQANYGYTF. CDR3 in DNA: TGCGCCAGCCAACCGGGACTTTTCCAAGCTAACTATGGCTACACCTTC.

This clonotype was found a few times. The chain has TRBV4-1 and TRBJ1-1; no definite D call. Trimming took off 6 bases at V and 6 bases at J, with 14 bases between the two ends. CDR1 and CDR2 (germline): MGHRA, YSYEKL. This CDR3 is 13 amino acids long. The CDR3, as DNA: TGCGCCAGCAGGCGGAACACCGGGGCTGAAGCTTTCTTT. Translation: CASRRNTGAEAFF.

V and J are TRBV6-2 or TRBV6-3 and TRBJ1-5; D is undetermined. Germline CDR1 reads MNHEY; CDR2 reads SVGEGT. The length of the CDR3 is 12 residues. Trimming removed 7 bases at V and 0 bases at J, with 4 bases between. In DNA, the CDR3 is TGTGCCAGCACCGATAGCAATCAGCCCCAGCATTTT. Translation: CASTDSNQPQHF.

This clonotype was recorded many times. V and J are TRBV20-1 and TRBJ1-3; D remains unclear. The V gene lost 6 bases and the J gene lost 0 bases, with 15 bases spanning the gap. This CDR3 spans 15 amino acids. Per the germline V gene, CDR1 is DFQATT and CDR2 is SNEGSKA (reference sequence). This chain's CDR3 is CSALGREGSGNTIYF. The CDR3, as DNA: TGCAGTGCCCTAGGCCGAGAGGGCTCTGGAAACACCATATATTTT.

This clonotype was observed many times. V gene TRBV10-3 combines with J gene TRBJ2-5; TRBD1 is a possible D gene (5 bases). This CDR3 contains 13 residues. V was pared by 3 bases and J by 2 bases, with 7 bases between. The V gene's germline CDR1 is ENHRY and CDR2 SYGVKD. CDR3 in amino acids: CAISDGAQETQYF. In nucleotides, the CDR3 is TGTGCCATCAGTGATGGGGCACAAGAGACCCAGTACTTC.

Worth noting for this clonotype: A much more abundant neighbour one base away suggests this may be a read error. The CDR3 carries no conserved terminal phenylalanine or tryptophan, so it likely arises from a read error. The chain uses TRBV11-2 and TRBJ2-3; the D gene is possibly TRBD2 (6 bases). Germline V gene data show CDR1 as SGHAT and CDR2 as FQNNGV. The CDR3 runs 14 residues. Deletions cut 3 bases from V and 1 base from J, with 8 bases between. The DNA of the CDR3 is TGTGCCAGCAGCTTGAGACTAGGCACAGATACGCAGTATTGT. Translation: CASSLRLGTDTQYC.

This clonotype has a count of ten or more. The genes are TRBV13 and TRBJ2-7; no clear D gene. Trimming cost V 0 bases and J 0 bases, with 3 bases left between them. There are 13 residues in the CDR3. Germline V gene sequence: CDR1 PRHDT, CDR2 FYEKMQ (reference sequence). CDR3 residues: CASSLGNSYEQYF. In DNA, the CDR3 is TGTGCCAGCAGCTTAGGTAACTCCTACGAGCAGTACTTC.

There are many counts of this clonotype. The V gene is TRBV6-2 or TRBV6-3, the J gene TRBJ2-6; D is unclear. This CDR3 comprises 14 residues. V lost 6 bases, J lost 0 bases, and 6 bases lay in between. The germline V gene encodes CDR1 MNHEY and CDR2 SVGEGT. The CDR3 DNA sequence: TGTGCCAGCAGGGATCCCTCTGGGGCCAACGTCCTGACTTTC. Protein: CASRDPSGANVLTF.

At least ten counts were recorded for this clonotype. The chain has TRBV29-1 and TRBJ1-3; D is unclear. V was shortened by 1 base and J by 2 bases, with 9 bases between the two germline ends. Germline CDR1 is SQVTM and CDR2 is ANQGSEA. The CDR3 runs 14 residues. In nucleotides, the CDR3 is TGCAGCGTTGAAGGTGGGAGTGCTGGAAACACCATATATTTT. Its protein product is CSVEGGSAGNTIYF.